These 17 T cell receptor beta chains were all obtained from the same sample, sequenced in a study of cytomegalovirus exposure and HLA in healthy donors. Researchers ran the PCR with 60 Vbeta and 13 Jbeta primers. TCRdb keeps only in-frame clones here, not all; method: immunoSEQ multiplex PCR. The sample holds roughly 160,000 clones; approximately 74% are singletons and the top ten take approximately 3%. The specimen was PBMCs. These receptors were taken from a woman aged 25 to 45 in good health and CMV-seronegative.

This clone was detected a few times. The chain links TRBV7-2 to TRBJ1-6; 7 nucleotides agree with TRBD1. The CDR3 extends over 14 amino acids. Germline loops: CDR1 SGHTA, CDR2 FQGNSA. Losses at the gene ends were 4 bases for V and 6 bases for J; bases not matched to a gene: 3. The CDR3 sequence: CASSWDSANSPLHF. The CDR3 DNA sequence: TGTGCCAGCAGCTGGGACAGCGCTAATTCACCCCTCCACTTT. Supplemented by reference TRBV7-2 and TRBJ1-6, the full variable domain reads GAGVSQSPSNKVTEKGKDVELRCDPISGHTALYWYRQSLGQGLEFLIYFQGNSAPDKSGLPSDRFSAERTGGSVSTLTIQRTQQEDSAVYLCASSWDSANSPLHFGNGTRLTVT.

V and J are TRBV27 and TRBJ2-7, with 8 bases aligning to TRBD1. Germline assignment: CDR1 MNHEY and CDR2 SMNVEV (reference sequence). The J segment lost 7 bases and the V segment lost 6 bases, leaving 11 bases of the junction unmatched. The CDR3 covers 14 residues. DNA for the CDR3: TGTGCCAGCAGCGGACAGGGAGTACAAGGTGAGCAGTACTTC. This sequence encodes CASSGQGVQGEQYF.

For the CDR3, the DNA is TGTGCCACCTTCGCGTATGAGCAGTTCTTC. This gives the protein CATFAYEQFF. The chain couples TRBV28 to TRBJ2-1; D unresolved. V was trimmed by 10 bases and J by 8 bases, leaving 9 bases between them. The CDR3 runs 10 residues. CDR1 MDHEN and CDR2 SYDVKM come from the germline V gene.

The chain is built from TRBV11-1 and TRBJ1-1, with 7 bases identical to TRBD1. The CDR3 consists of 16 residues. The V gene's germline CDR1 is SGHAT and CDR2 FQDESV (reference sequence). J gave up 5 bases and V 5 bases, and 14 bases lay outside the gene matches. The CDR3 DNA reads as TGTGCCAGCAGCCCCCCGACAGGGCGAAACAGAACTGAAGCTTTCTTT. This gives the protein CASSPPTGRNRTEAFF.

Notes on this clone: One end of the junction is discordant with germline, which a read error may explain. The V and J genes are TRBV4-1 and TRBJ1-1, with 11 bases lining up with TRBD1. CDR3 length: 15 amino acids. Germline V gene lookup returns CDR1 MGHRA and CDR2 YSYEKL. The CDR3 reads CASSHRTGGNSEAFF. The CDR3 coding sequence is TGCGCCAGCAGCCACCGGACAGGGGGCAACAGTGAAGCTTTCTTT.

The chain has TRBV7-9 and TRBJ2-5, with TRBD1 matching over 8 bases. Germline V gives CDR1 SEHNR, CDR2 FQNEAQ (reference sequence). The CDR3 runs to 13 residues. The J segment lost 5 bases and the V segment lost 7 bases, leaving 6 bases of the junction unmatched. The CDR3 nucleotides are TGTGCCAGCACCCAGGGGGCTGGGGAGACCCAGTACTTC. The encoded protein is CASTQGAGETQYF.

This clone was seen once. The chain carries TRBV30 and TRBJ2-1, with 8 bases identical to TRBD2. The CDR3 has 15 amino acids. Germline CDR1 is GTSNPN and CDR2 is SVGIG (reference sequence). J was trimmed by 7 bases and V by 2 bases; bases with no gene match: 10. As DNA, the CDR3 is TGTGCCTGGAGTACCGGGAGGGAGGGCCTGAATGAGCAGTTCTTC. Translation: CAWSTGREGLNEQFF. The whole variable domain, remainder taken from reference TRBV30 and TRBJ2-1, is SQTIHQWPATLVQPVGSPLSLECTVEGTSNPNLYWYRQAAGRGLQLLFYSVGIGQISSEVPQNLSASRPQDRQFILSSKKLLLSDSGFYLCAWSTGREGLNEQFFGPGTRLTVL.

The rearrangement uses TRBV6-6 and TRBJ1-1, with D uncertain. This CDR3 has 13 residues. V shed 2 bases and J shed 6 bases, with 10 bases lying between them. Germline-derived CDR1 and CDR2 are MNHNY and SVGAGI (reference sequence). Here the CDR3 DNA reads TGTGCCAGCAGTTACCCGGTGGTCGCTGAAGCTTTCTTT. It specifies CASSYPVVAEAFF.

The genes are TRBV4-3 and TRBJ2-7, with a possible D match to TRBD1 (6 bases). The V and J ends lost 7 bases and 0 bases respectively, with 16 bases between them. The CDR3 has 15 amino acids. CDR1 is LGHNA, CDR2 YSLEER, per germline. DNA of the CDR3: TGCGCCAGCAAGCAGGGGCGCGACCCCTCCTACGAGCAGTACTTC. Translated, it gives CASKQGRDPSYEQYF.

V gene TRBV5-4 combines with J gene TRBJ2-3; TRBD1 might be the D (6 bases). V shed 7 bases and J shed 2 bases, with 23 bases lying between them. The CDR3 covers 17 residues. The germline gives CDR1 SGHNT, CDR2 YYREEE (reference sequence). The CDR3: CASGSTGLIGNTDTQYF. Here the CDR3 DNA reads TGTGCCAGCGGGTCCACAGGGTTGATAGGGAACACAGATACGCAGTATTTT. Complete variable domain (other parts from reference TRBV5-4 and TRBJ2-3): ETGVTQSPTHLIKTRGQQVTLRCSSQSGHNTVSWYQQALGQGPQFIFQYYREEENGRGNFPPRFSGLQFPNYSSELNVNALELDDSALYLCASGSTGLIGNTDTQYFGPGTRLTVL.

This clone was detected a few times. V usage is TRBV4-1 and J usage is TRBJ1-5, with TRBD1 matching 9 bases. The germline gives CDR1 MGHRA, CDR2 YSYEKL. The J segment lost 7 bases and the V segment lost 1 base, leaving 5 bases of the junction unmatched. This CDR3 comprises 15 residues. The CDR3 nucleotides are TGCGCCAGCAGCCAAGGTTCGACAGGGGGACAGCCCCAGCATTTT. As protein: CASSQGSTGGQPQHF.

This chain joins TRBV29-1 and TRBJ2-7, with D possibly TRBD1 on 5 matching bases. Per the germline V gene, CDR1 is SQVTM and CDR2 is ANQGSEA. Deletions cut 0 bases from V and 3 bases from J, with 12 bases between. This CDR3 has 14 residues. CDR3 DNA sequence: TGCAGCGTTGAAGAACCGGACAATGACTACGAGCAGTACTTC. It encodes CSVEEPDNDYEQYF.

The chain uses TRBV7-2 and TRBJ2-2; the D gene is possibly TRBD1 (5 bases). CDR3 size: 13 residues. The germline V and J ends were trimmed by 7 bases and 5 bases, with 11 bases remaining between them. Germline lookup yields CDR1 SGHTA and CDR2 FQGNSA. Here the CDR3 reads CASIHRGTGELFF. In nucleotides, the CDR3 is TGTGCCAGCATCCATAGGGGAACCGGGGAGCTGTTTTTT. Complete variable domain (other parts from reference TRBV7-2 and TRBJ2-2): GAGVSQSPSNKVTEKGKDVELRCDPISGHTALYWYRQSLGQGLEFLIYFQGNSAPDKSGLPSDRFSAERTGGSVSTLTIQRTQQEDSAVYLCASIHRGTGELFFGEGSRLTVL.

This clone came up once. V and J are TRBV7-8 and TRBJ2-5; D perhaps matches TRBD1 (6 bases). V shed 1 base and J shed 1 base, with 10 bases lying between them. CDR1 and CDR2 (germline): SGHVS, FQNEAQ. This CDR3 is 15 amino acids long. The CDR3 is CASSLDRVVQETQYF. CDR3 DNA: TGTGCCAGCAGCTTAGACAGGGTTGTCCAAGAGACCCAGTACTTC.

The sample holds a few counts of this clone. The CDR3 sequence: CATSRGMGGPYNEQFF. The CDR3 DNA sequence: TGTGCCACCAGCAGAGGAATGGGAGGGCCGTACAATGAGCAGTTCTTC. The V gene is TRBV15, the J gene TRBJ2-1, with 7 bases fitting TRBD2. Germline V lookup: CDR1 LNHNV, CDR2 YYDKDF (reference sequence). The CDR3 totals 16 residues. V was clipped by 1 base and J by 4 bases; unmatched bases: 7.

The chain employs TRBV19 and TRBJ1-2, with D possibly being TRBD1 (6 bases). V lost 0 bases, J lost 8 bases, and 10 bases lay in between. In germline, CDR1 is LNHDA, CDR2 SQIVND (reference sequence). This CDR3 spans 13 amino acids. The CDR3 coding sequence is TGTGCCAGTAGTATAGACCCCAGGGGCGGCTACACCTTC. Residues: CASSIDPRGGYTF.

This chain connects TRBV19 to TRBJ1-5; D gene unclear. The V end lost 3 bases, the J end lost 2 bases, and 8 bases lay between the germline ends. CDR1 is LNHDA, CDR2 SQIVND, per germline (reference sequence). The CDR3 runs to 14 residues. The DNA of the CDR3 is TGTGCCAGTAGTATCCGGGGAGGCAATCAGCCCCAGCATTTT. It yields the protein CASSIRGGNQPQHF. The full variable domain, its missing parts supplied by reference TRBV19 and TRBJ1-5, is DGGITQSPKYLFRKEGQNVTLSCEQNLNHDAMYWYRQDPGQGLRLIYYSQIVNDFQKGDIAEGYSVSREKKESFPLTVTSAQKNPTAFYLCASSIRGGNQPQHFGDGTRLSIL.